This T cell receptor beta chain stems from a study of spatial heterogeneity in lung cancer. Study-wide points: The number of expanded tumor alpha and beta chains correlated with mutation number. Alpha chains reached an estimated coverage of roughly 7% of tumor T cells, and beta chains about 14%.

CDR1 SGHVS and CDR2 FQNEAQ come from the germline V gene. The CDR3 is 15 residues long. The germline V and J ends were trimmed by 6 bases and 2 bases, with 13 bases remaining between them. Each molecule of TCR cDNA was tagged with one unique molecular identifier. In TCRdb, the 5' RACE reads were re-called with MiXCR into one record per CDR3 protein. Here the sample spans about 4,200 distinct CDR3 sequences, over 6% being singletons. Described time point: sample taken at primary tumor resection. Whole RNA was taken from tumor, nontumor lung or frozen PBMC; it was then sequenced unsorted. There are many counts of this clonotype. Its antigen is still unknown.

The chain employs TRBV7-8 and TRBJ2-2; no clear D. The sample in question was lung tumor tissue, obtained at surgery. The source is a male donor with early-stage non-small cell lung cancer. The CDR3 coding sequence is TGTGCCAGCAGGGCCATGGTTTCCAACACCGGGGAGCTGTTTTTT. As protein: CASRAMVSNTGELFF. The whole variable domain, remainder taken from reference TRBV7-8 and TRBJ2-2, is GAGVSQSPRYKVAKRGQDVALRCDPISGHVSLFWYQQALGQGPEFLTYFQNEAQLDKSGLPSDRFFAERPEGSVSTLKIQRTQQEDSAVYLCASRAMVSNTGELFFGEGSRLTVL.